The 18 T cell receptor beta chains below were found in one sample sequenced in a study of CD8+CD57+ T cells in acquired aplastic anemia. An expansion of CD8+CD57+ cells by flow cytometry had been shown in patients chosen for sequencing. The study profiled TCR beta VDJ and CDR3 using genomic DNA as template. MiXCR, run by TCRdb on the reads, gives a single entry per CDR3 protein. The sample consists of 100,000 to 150,000 distinct CDR3 sequences, under 60% of them appearing once. The sample comprised sorted CD4+, CD8+, or CD8+CD57+ T cells (not recorded which) from PBMCs. These receptors were obtained from a human donor with aplastic anemia.

This clonotype was counted only a few times. The chain recombines TRBV10-3 with TRBJ1-1; 8 nucleotides agree with TRBD1. Germline V gene data show CDR1 as ENHRY and CDR2 as SYGVKD. The CDR3 has 17 amino acids. J lost 4 bases, V lost 5 bases, and 15 bases had no gene match. CDR3 residues: CAISPFYTGGSGTEAFF. The CDR3 region has the DNA TGTGCCATCAGTCCGTTTTATACAGGGGGATCGGGCACTGAAGCTTTCTTT.

This clonotype was seen ten or more times. V and J are TRBV6-5 and TRBJ2-7, with 12 nucleotides matching TRBD2. This CDR3 has 15 residues. Trimming cost V 2 bases and J 6 bases; bases outside gene matches: 5. The germline CDR1 and CDR2 sequences are MNHEY and SVGAGI. Written as DNA, the CDR3 is TGTGCCAGCAGTTACAGACTAGCGGGAGAAGGCGAGCAGTACTTC. This codes for CASSYRLAGEGEQYF.

This chain uses TRBV7-9 with TRBJ1-3; D ambiguous. CDR3 length: 14 amino acids. Germline-derived CDR1 and CDR2 are SEHNR and FQNEAQ (reference sequence). V lost 4 bases to trimming and J lost 8 bases, with 15 bases between them. CDR3 nucleotide sequence: TGTGCCAGCAGCTCGCCCGGCAGGTGGGACACCATATATTTT. Its translation is CASSSPGRWDTIYF.

This clonotype has ten or more counts. This rearrangement joins TRBV20-1 to TRBJ1-5; D is possibly TRBD1 (6 bases). The CDR3 has 14 residues. With 4 bases removed from V and 1 base from J, the gap between germline ends came to 11 bases. The V gene's germline CDR1 is DFQATT and CDR2 SNEGSKA (reference sequence). The CDR3 bases are TGCAGTGCTAACCCAGGGGCAAGCAATCAGCCCCAGCATTTT. Its protein product is CSANPGASNQPQHF.

V usage is TRBV13 and J usage is TRBJ2-2; 9 bases are shared with TRBD1. The junction had 9 bases not matched to a gene; V was cut back by 4 bases and J by 6 bases. CDR3 length: 16 residues. From germline, CDR1 is PRHDT and CDR2 FYEKMQ (reference sequence). CDR3 sequence: CASSSPGTGRAGELFF. CDR3 DNA sequence: TGTGCCAGCAGCTCCCCGGGGACAGGGCGGGCCGGGGAGCTGTTTTTT. The full variable domain, its missing parts supplied by reference TRBV13 and TRBJ2-2, is AAGVIQSPRHLIKEKRETATLKCYPIPRHDTVYWYQQGPGQDPQFLISFYEKMQSDKGSIPDRFSAQQFSDYHSELNMSSLELGDSALYFCASSSPGTGRAGELFFGEGSRLTVL.

In its sample, this clonotype was seen a few times. V usage is TRBV29-1 and J usage is TRBJ2-5; a weak D match, TRBD2 (6 bases). The CDR3 is 14 amino acids. Germline loops: CDR1 SQVTM, CDR2 ANQGSEA. Trimming stripped 7 bases from V and 7 bases from J, with 22 bases between. CDR3 in amino acids: CSAAVGSGGMTQYF. For the CDR3, the DNA is TGCAGCGCCGCGGTGGGTAGCGGAGGGATGACCCAGTACTTC.

The chain employs TRBV27 and TRBJ2-7; 8 bases align to TRBD1. The CDR3 is made up of 15 amino acids. With 7 bases clipped from V and 10 bases from J, the junction kept 18 bases outside the gene matches. Germline lookup yields CDR1 MNHEY and CDR2 SMNVEV (reference sequence). This chain's CDR3 is CASTLSGTGIGDQYF. CDR3 in DNA: TGTGCCAGCACCCTAAGTGGGACAGGTATAGGAGATCAGTACTTC.

This clonotype was recorded at least ten times. This chain joins TRBV25-1 and TRBJ1-1; unclear D gene. CDR1 is MGHDK and CDR2 is SYGVNS in the germline V gene. V gave up 2 bases and J gave up 8 bases, with 6 bases separating them. The CDR3 has 11 amino acids. CDR3 protein: CASSENSEAFF. For the CDR3, the DNA is TGTGCCAGCAGTGAAAACAGCGAAGCTTTCTTT.

This clonotype showed up many times. The junction departs from germline at one end; a sequencing error may be responsible. The chain is built from TRBV5-1 and TRBJ2-7; TRBD1 aligns across 9 bases. The CDR3 has 15 amino acids. The germline gives CDR1 SGHRS, CDR2 YFSETQ. The DNA of the CDR3 is TGTGCCAGCAGCTTGGGACAGGGCTTATCCTACGAGCAGTACTTC. This gives the protein CASSLGQGLSYEQYF.

This chain connects TRBV5-1 to TRBJ1-6; 7 positions match TRBD1. Trimming at V came to 1 base and at J to 6 bases, leaving 4 bases not matched to a gene. The CDR3 is 15 amino acids. Per the germline V gene, CDR1 is SGHRS and CDR2 is YFSETQ. CDR3 residues: CASSLFPGGNSPLHF. The CDR3 nucleotides are TGCGCCAGCAGCTTGTTCCCAGGGGGTAATTCACCCCTCCACTTT.

This chain links TRBV24-1 with TRBJ1-2; D remains unclear. Germline values: CDR1 KGHDR, CDR2 SFDVKD. The V and J ends lost 2 bases and 9 bases respectively, with 15 bases between them. The CDR3 has 14 residues. The chain's CDR3 is CATSDSRAATRYTF. DNA of the CDR3: TGTGCCACCAGTGATTCAAGGGCCGCCACGCGCTACACCTTC.

The V call is TRBV12-3 or TRBV12-4, the J call TRBJ2-1, with D hard to call. V was shortened by 6 bases and J by 8 bases, with 11 bases between the two germline ends. The CDR3 is made up of 12 amino acids. CDR3 amino acids: CASRMSRDEQFF. Written as DNA, the CDR3 is TGTGCCAGCAGGATGAGTCGGGATGAGCAGTTCTTC.

Note on this clonotype: Possible read error: a much larger clone is one base away. The chain recombines TRBV7-9 with TRBJ2-7, with a tentative D call TRBD2 (6 bases). Germline loops: CDR1 SEHNR, CDR2 FQNEAQ (reference sequence). CDR3 size: 14 residues. The germline V and J ends were trimmed by 3 bases and 6 bases, with 15 bases remaining between them. The CDR3 sequence is CASSFSRSGGEQYF. CDR3 coding DNA: TGTGCCAGCAGCTTTAGTCGCTCCGGGGGCGAGCAGTACTTC.

This clonotype was counted ten times or more. This sequence joins TRBV4-1 and TRBJ2-7; the D is unclear. The CDR3 consists of 15 residues. Germline V gives CDR1 MGHRA, CDR2 YSYEKL. Trimming left V 1 base short and J 4 bases short, with 14 bases between. The CDR3 bases are TGCGCCAGCAGCCAAGTGGGTACGGGCCGTTACGAGCAGTACTTC. Translated, it gives CASSQVGTGRYEQYF.

The rearrangement links TRBV10-3 to TRBJ1-1; weak D call: TRBD1 (6 bases). Per the germline V gene, CDR1 is ENHRY and CDR2 is SYGVKD. Trimming left V 10 bases short and J 0 bases short, with 15 bases between. CDR3 length: 14 amino acids. The CDR3 here is CATRLGGMNTEAFF. CDR3 DNA sequence: TGTGCCACACGTTTAGGGGGTATGAACACTGAAGCTTTCTTT.

This clonotype has only a few counts. The V gene is TRBV7-2, the J gene TRBJ1-2, with no clear D. The V end was cut by 2 bases, the J end by 8 bases, with 9 bases between. CDR3 size: 12 residues. Looked up from germline, CDR1 is SGHTA and CDR2 is FQGNSA. CDR3 bases: TGTGCCAGCAGCTTAATAGGACCGGGCTACACCTTC. Translated, it gives CASSLIGPGYTF.

This clonotype was detected only a few times. A single base separates this from a much larger clone, so it may be a read error. The chain is built from TRBV7-2 and TRBJ2-1; D is uncertain. Germline CDR1 SGHTA, CDR2 FQGNSA. The CDR3 has 15 residues. CDR3 DNA: TGTGCCAGCAGCTTTATGGGTAGCTCCTACAATGAGCAGCTCTTC. This codes for CASSFMGSSYNEQLF.

CDR3 loop: CSASSGLAGLSGANVLTF. DNA for the CDR3: TGCAGTGCTAGCTCGGGACTAGCGGGCCTCTCTGGGGCCAACGTCCTGACTTTC. The chain carries TRBV20-1 and TRBJ2-6; 12 nucleotides align to TRBD2. Trimming cost V 3 bases and J 0 bases; bases outside gene matches: 6. Germline CDR1 DFQATT, CDR2 SNEGSKA (reference sequence). The CDR3 contains 18 residues.